Listed here are 10 T cell receptor beta chains from one sample, sequenced in a study of blood T cell repertoires in COVID-19. TCRdb's copy holds only in-frame clones and misses some; the assay was immunoSEQ multiplex PCR. In the table there are 280,000 or so clones, more than 75% of which are singletons. What was sequenced was peripheral blood. Receptors originate from a woman in her 30s who had recovered from COVID-19.

The chain joins TRBV19 to TRBJ1-6, with 7 bases aligning to TRBD1. V dropped 10 bases and J dropped 10; count of bases not matched to a gene: 13. The CDR3 consists of 14 residues. The germline gives CDR1 LNHDA, CDR2 SQIVND (reference sequence). This CDR3 is CATKDRDLWSPLHF. As DNA, the CDR3 is TGTGCCACCAAAGACAGGGACCTTTGGTCACCCCTCCACTTT.

The V gene is TRBV4-1, the J gene TRBJ1-3; TRBD1 matches 8 bases. Germline trimming cut 2 bases from V and 2 bases from J; bases unmatched to any gene: 5. Per the germline V gene, CDR1 is MGHRA and CDR2 is YSYEKL. There are 16 residues in the CDR3. The chain's CDR3 is CASSQHPGQAGNTIYF. The CDR3 DNA sequence: TGCGCCAGCAGCCAACACCCGGGACAGGCTGGAAACACCATATATTTT.

The rearrangement links TRBV4-3 to TRBJ1-1; no definite D call. CDR1 is LGHNA, CDR2 YSLEER, per germline. V was shortened by 0 bases and J by 4 bases, with 6 bases between the two germline ends. This CDR3 has 13 residues. The CDR3 region is CASSQEAGTEAFF. The CDR3 nucleotides read TGCGCCAGCAGCCAAGAAGCTGGCACTGAAGCTTTCTTT.

The chain employs TRBV29-1 and TRBJ2-1, with D possibly TRBD1 on 5 matching bases. Germline V lookup: CDR1 SQVTM, CDR2 ANQGSEA. V lost 5 bases to trimming and J lost 8 bases, with 13 bases between them. CDR3 length: 12 residues. Here the CDR3 reads CSVSGADYEQFF. CDR3 in DNA: TGCAGCGTTAGTGGGGCCGACTATGAGCAGTTCTTC.

The J gene is TRBJ2-7, the V gene TRBV4-1, with TRBD2 as a possible D gene (7 bases). Germline CDR1 is MGHRA and CDR2 is YSYEKL. With 5 bases removed from V and 2 bases from J, the gap between germline ends came to 16 bases. This CDR3 spans 15 amino acids. The CDR3 DNA reads as TGCGCCAGCAGCTTTCTGAGGGGGGGGACCTACGAGCAGTACTTC. Translated: CASSFLRGGTYEQYF.

The rearrangement joins TRBV30 to TRBJ1-1, with 7 bases fitting TRBD1. Trimming cost V 2 bases and J 5 bases; bases outside gene matches: 5. The CDR3 is 13 residues long. Germline-derived CDR1 and CDR2 are GTSNPN and SVGIG (reference sequence). The CDR3 protein is CAWSRTGGTEAFF. The CDR3 coding sequence is TGTGCCTGGAGTCGGACAGGTGGGACTGAAGCTTTCTTT.

This chain joins TRBV5-1 and TRBJ1-1, with no clear D. The germline V gene encodes CDR1 SGHRS and CDR2 YFSETQ. V shed 1 base and J shed 3 bases, with 7 bases lying between them. The CDR3 contains 13 residues. The CDR3 bases are TGCGCCAGCAGCTTGCTGAGGGACACTGAAGCTTTCTTT. Amino acid sequence: CASSLLRDTEAFF.

The chain uses TRBV29-1 and TRBJ2-1; 8 positions match TRBD2. CDR3 length: 14 residues. The junction had 6 bases not matched to a gene; V was cut back by 6 bases and J by 2 bases. Germline V gene sequence: CDR1 SQVTM, CDR2 ANQGSEA. As DNA, the CDR3 is TGCAGCGTAGGAGTAGCGGGAACCTACAATGAGCAGTTCTTC. It yields the protein CSVGVAGTYNEQFF.

The chain combines TRBV27 with TRBJ1-2; TRBD1 might be the D (6 bases). Germline V gene data show CDR1 as MNHEY and CDR2 as SMNVEV (reference sequence). V lost 1 base and J 3 bases, leaving 9 bases between the germline ends. CDR3 length: 14 residues. For the CDR3, the DNA is TGTGCCAGCAGTTTATTGGGGACATACTATGGCTACACCTTC. Protein: CASSLLGTYYGYTF.

This clone was picked up a small number of times. The chain has TRBV5-6 and TRBJ1-2; TRBD1 might be the D (5 bases). V dropped 4 bases and J dropped 4 bases, with 14 bases sitting between them. CDR1 is SGHDT and CDR2 is YYEEEE in the germline V gene. The CDR3 is 14 amino acids. The DNA of the CDR3 is TGTGCCAGCAGCCAACGACAGCTCTCCTATGGCTACACCTTC. As protein: CASSQRQLSYGYTF.